These T cell receptor beta chains were read from a single sample in a study of human T cells and chemical hapten exposure. TCRdb re-called the RACE reads through MiXCR, storing one row per CDR3 protein. This sample has around 45,000 distinct CDR3 sequences, with 3.7% found just once. The sample was whole blood. The receptors shown here come from a human donor in good health. Some clones in this sample may be carry-over from other donors' samples. CDR3s include the opening cysteine and the closing phenylalanine or tryptophan. A D gene is named only where the DNA matches it firmly. The size of a clone is reported for some rows only, either as once, few or many, or as a class for expanded clones.

V gene: TRBV6-6
J gene: TRBJ2-7
D gene: .
clone size: many
CDR3 DNA: TGTGCCAGCACCCAGGGGGGGACGGTCTCCTACGAGCAGTACTTC
CDR3 protein: CASTQGGTVSYEQYF

V gene: TRBV28
J gene: TRBJ2-7
D gene: TRBD1
clone size: .
CDR3 DNA: TGTGCCAGCAGCACCGGGACAGGGGGCGACGAGCAGTACTTC
CDR3 protein: CASSTGTGGDEQYF

V gene: TRBV6-4
J gene: TRBJ1-1
D gene: .
clone size: many
CDR3 DNA: TGTGCCAGCAGTCCTATGCCCACAATGAACACTGAAGCTTTCTTT
CDR3 protein: CASSPMPTMNTEAFF

V gene: TRBV11-1
J gene: TRBJ2-1
D gene: .
clone size: few
CDR3 DNA: TGTGCCAGCAGCTTATGGGGTAGGAGCTCCTACAATGAGCAGTTCTTC
CDR3 protein: CASSLWGRSSYNEQFF

V gene: TRBV2
J gene: TRBJ2-3
D gene: TRBD2
clone size: many
CDR3 DNA: TGTGCCAGCAGTGACTGGAGACTAGCGGGAGGGTCTAGCACAGATACGCAGTATTTT
CDR3 protein: CASSDWRLAGGSSTDTQYF

V gene: TRBV29-1
J gene: TRBJ2-7
D gene: TRBD1
clone size: many
CDR3 DNA: TGCAGCGTCGGCTCCGGGACAGGTTCCTACGAGCAGTACTTC
CDR3 protein: CSVGSGTGSYEQYF

V gene: TRBV28
J gene: TRBJ2-7
D gene: .
clone size: many
CDR3 DNA: TGTGCCAGCAGTTTTACGGTTTGGTCTCGCTCCTACGAGCAGTACTTC
CDR3 protein: CASSFTVWSRSYEQYF

V gene: TRBV10-3
J gene: TRBJ2-7
D gene: .
clone size: many
CDR3 DNA: TGTGCCATCAGTGAGTTAGGCAGGTCCTACGAGCAGTACTTC
CDR3 protein: CAISELGRSYEQYF

V gene: TRBV4-1
J gene: TRBJ1-2
D gene: .
clone size: .
CDR3 DNA: TGCGCCAGCAGCCAAGATAAGAACAATCACTATGGCTACACCTTC
CDR3 protein: CASSQDKNNHYGYTF

V gene: TRBV4-2
J gene: TRBJ1-3
D gene: .
clone size: many
CDR3 DNA: TGTGCCAGCAGCCAGGTTCCAGGGACTACTGGAAACACCATATATTTT
CDR3 protein: CASSQVPGTTGNTIYF

V gene: TRBV7-2
J gene: TRBJ2-3
D gene: .
clone size: many
CDR3 DNA: TGTGCCAGCAGCACGAATCTAGCAGATACGCAGTATTTT
CDR3 protein: CASSTNLADTQYF

V gene: TRBV7-9
J gene: TRBJ1-1
D gene: .
clone size: few
CDR3 DNA: TGTGCCAGCAGCTTAAAACAAGAGGAGTTCTTT
CDR3 protein: CASSLKQEEFF

V gene: TRBV4-1
J gene: TRBJ2-3
D gene: TRBD2
clone size: many
CDR3 DNA: TGCGCCAGCAGCCGTCCGCCAGCGGGAGAGTCCACAGATACGCAGTATTTT
CDR3 protein: CASSRPPAGESTDTQYF

V gene: TRBV19
J gene: TRBJ2-7
D gene: .
clone size: .
CDR3 DNA: TGTGCCAGTAGTATAGATTCAGCGGAAGGACTCTACGAGCAGTACTTC
CDR3 protein: CASSIDSAEGLYEQYF

V gene: TRBV6-5
J gene: TRBJ1-2
D gene: TRBD1
clone size: many
CDR3 DNA: TGTGCCAGCAGTTACTTCTCCCCGGCAACCTGGGACAGCCCATGGGATGGCTACACCTTC
CDR3 protein: CASSYFSPATWDSPWDGYTF

V gene: TRBV29-1
J gene: TRBJ1-4
D gene: .
clone size: .
CDR3 DNA: TGCAGCGTCTCACCGGGGAGGGGCGATGAAAAACTGTTTTTT
CDR3 protein: CSVSPGRGDEKLFF

V gene: TRBV30
J gene: TRBJ2-3
D gene: TRBD2
clone size: .
CDR3 DNA: TGTGCCTGGAGGTACGGGACTAGCGGAAAAGATACGCAGTATTTT
CDR3 protein: CAWRYGTSGKDTQYF

V gene: TRBV7-9
J gene: TRBJ2-3
D gene: TRBD1
clone size: many
CDR3 DNA: TGTGCCAGCAGCTTTAGAGACAGGGCAGATACGCAGTATTTT
CDR3 protein: CASSFRDRADTQYF

V gene: TRBV2
J gene: TRBJ1-1
D gene: .
clone size: many
CDR3 DNA: TGTGCCAGCATTAATGATCTCGGGACTGAAGCTTTCTTT
CDR3 protein: CASINDLGTEAFF

V gene: TRBV24-1
J gene: TRBJ2-1
D gene: TRBD2
clone size: many
CDR3 DNA: TGTGCCACCAGTGATGCCACTAGCGGGGGAAGCTCCTACAATGAGCAGTTCTTC
CDR3 protein: CATSDATSGGSSYNEQFF

V gene: TRBV18
J gene: TRBJ2-1
D gene: TRBD1
clone size: few
CDR3 DNA: TGTGCCAGCTCATCCGGACAGGGCCCTCTGGATGAGCAGTTCTTC
CDR3 protein: CASSSGQGPLDEQFF

V gene: TRBV4-2
J gene: TRBJ2-4
D gene: TRBD2
clone size: .
CDR3 DNA: TGTGCCAGCAGCCAAGAGATCGGGACTAGCGGACCTGGGGCCAAAAACATTCAGTACTTC
CDR3 protein: CASSQEIGTSGPGAKNIQYF

V gene: TRBV12-3/TRBV12-4
J gene: TRBJ1-5
D gene: TRBD1
clone size: few
CDR3 DNA: TGTGCCAGCAGTCCGCGGACAGGACGGGATCAGCCCCAGCATTTT
CDR3 protein: CASSPRTGRDQPQHF

V gene: TRBV5-1
J gene: TRBJ1-1
D gene: .
clone size: many
CDR3 DNA: TGCGCCAGCGGCGACCAGGGTATGAACACTGAAGCTTTCTTT
CDR3 protein: CASGDQGMNTEAFF

V gene: TRBV7-9
J gene: TRBJ1-4
D gene: .
clone size: many
CDR3 DNA: TGTGCCAGCAGCCCCTCCCAGGGTTTGATTGAAAAACTGTTTTTT
CDR3 protein: CASSPSQGLIEKLFF